The next 30 T cell receptor beta chains were all read from a single sample in a study of shared clonotypes between healthy human individuals. Assay: immunoSEQ multiplex PCR; the TCRdb copy retains only in-frame clones and omits some. Among millions of clones, 85% to 95% were seen once, and the ten largest hold 1.5% to 2%. Terminally differentiated effector memory CD45RA+ cells were excluded from the naive CD8 cells, which were CD45RO-negative and positively selected for CCR7. The sample was naive CD8+ T cells from PBMCs. These receptors all come from a man aged 18-30 years in good health. Some clones in this sample may be carry-over from other donors' samples.

As concerns this clone: A clone one base away is much larger, so this may be a read error. This sample also contains other DNA sequences that code for the same CDR3. The V call is TRBV28, the J call TRBJ2-7, with a tentative D call TRBD1 (6 bases). This CDR3 contains 13 residues. CDR1 is MDHEN, CDR2 SYDVKM, per germline. The V end lost 2 bases, the J end lost 2 bases, and 7 bases lay between the germline ends. For the CDR3, the DNA is TGTGCCAGCAGTTTAGGACAGCCCTACGAGCAGTACTTC. Protein sequence: CASSLGQPYEQYF.

This clone showed up just once. This chain links TRBV9 with TRBJ2-7, with D perhaps matching TRBD2 (5 bases). Trimming stripped 0 bases from V and 2 bases from J, with 9 bases between. This CDR3 has 14 amino acids. CDR1 is SGDLS and CDR2 is YYNGEE in the germline V gene. The CDR3 reads CASSVAGNPYEQYF. Here the CDR3 DNA reads TGTGCCAGCAGCGTAGCGGGGAACCCCTACGAGCAGTACTTC.

The chain couples TRBV19 to TRBJ1-1; 7 nucleotides align to TRBD1. Germline V gives CDR1 LNHDA, CDR2 SQIVND (reference sequence). This CDR3 spans 16 amino acids. In nucleotides, the CDR3 is TGTGCATCAACCACCCGAGACAGGGTGGTGGACACTGAAGCTTTCTTT. As protein: CASTTRDRVVDTEAFF.

CDR3 region: CASSYRGLSSYEQYF. The CDR3 DNA follows: TGTGCCAGCAGTTATAGAGGACTTAGCTCCTACGAGCAGTACTTC. The chain has TRBV27 and TRBJ2-7; weak D call: TRBD2 (5 bases). The V end was cut by 4 bases, the J end by 0 bases, with 13 bases between. From germline, CDR1 is MNHEY and CDR2 SMNVEV (reference sequence). This CDR3 has 15 amino acids.

The V call is TRBV28, the J call TRBJ2-1; D unresolved. With 5 bases removed from V and 5 bases from J, the gap between germline ends came to 19 bases. This CDR3 region has 16 residues. Germline lookup yields CDR1 MDHEN and CDR2 SYDVKM. This chain's CDR3 is CASSPLRDRPDNEQFF. CDR3 sequence (DNA): TGTGCCAGCAGTCCCCTCCGAGACCGACCGGACAATGAGCAGTTCTTC.

The table lists this clone with a count of one. The rearrangement uses TRBV7-3 and TRBJ2-5; the D gene could be TRBD1 or TRBD2 (5 bases each). CDR1 SGHTA and CDR2 FQGTGA come from the germline V gene. The CDR3 spans 14 residues. Trimming removed 5 bases from V and 3 bases from J, with 13 bases in between. As DNA, the CDR3 is TGTGCCAGCAGCCCGTGGGGGTCGGAAGAGACCCAGTACTTC. Translated, it gives CASSPWGSEETQYF.

This clone was observed once. J is TRBJ1-5 and V is TRBV6-5, with a tentative D call TRBD1 (5 bases). The V end was cut by 2 bases, the J end by 2 bases, with 10 bases between. There are 15 residues in the CDR3. Germline V gives CDR1 MNHEY, CDR2 SVGAGI. CDR3 amino acids: CASSYNGGGNQPQHF. The CDR3 DNA reads as TGTGCCAGCAGTTACAATGGGGGTGGCAATCAGCCCCAGCATTTT.

This clone was detected once. The rearrangement uses TRBV27 and TRBJ2-7; 13 positions match TRBD2. The CDR3 has 16 residues. Trimming cost V 6 bases and J 2 bases; bases outside gene matches: 7. Germline V gene data show CDR1 as MNHEY and CDR2 as SMNVEV (reference sequence). The CDR3 spells CASSRGTSGTPYEQYF. The CDR3 coding sequence is TGTGCCAGCAGCCGAGGGACTAGCGGGACTCCCTACGAGCAGTACTTC.

The chain has TRBV6-7 and TRBJ2-7; TRBD2 matches at 7 bases. TRBV6-7 is an ORF, with its function uncertain. J gave up 2 bases and V 6 bases, and 4 bases lay outside the gene matches. This CDR3 has 13 amino acids. CDR3 in amino acids: CASRPLAPYEQYF. CDR3 nucleotides: TGTGCCAGCAGGCCACTAGCGCCCTACGAGCAGTACTTC.

This chain joins TRBV4-1 and TRBJ2-1, with 7 bases fitting TRBD2. The CDR3 is 15 amino acids. Germline V lookup: CDR1 MGHRA, CDR2 YSYEKL. V lost 3 bases and J lost 0; bases outside the gene matches: 2. The CDR3 sequence: CASSQRESSYNEQFF. The CDR3 DNA reads TGCGCCAGCAGCCAGCGGGAGAGCTCCTACAATGAGCAGTTCTTC.

V usage is TRBV28 and J usage is TRBJ2-1; D may be TRBD2 (6 bases). The CDR3 extends over 12 amino acids. Germline lookup yields CDR1 MDHEN and CDR2 SYDVKM. V was trimmed by 11 bases and J by 0 bases, leaving 8 bases between them. For the CDR3, the DNA is TGTGCCGGGGGGAGCTCCTACAATGAGCAGTTCTTC. Translation: CAGGSSYNEQFF.

This chain's CDR3 is CASDKGPYNEQFF. In DNA form, the CDR3 reads TGTGCCAGCGATAAGGGGCCTTACAATGAGCAGTTCTTC. This chain uses TRBV7-9 with TRBJ2-1; a possible D gene is TRBD1 (5 bases). The germline CDR1 and CDR2 sequences are SEHNR and FQNEAQ (reference sequence). Trimming removed 8 bases at V and 4 bases at J, with 12 bases between. CDR3 length: 13 residues.

This clone was seen once. The gene calls are TRBV27 and TRBJ1-1; a possible D gene is TRBD1 (6 bases). CDR1 and CDR2 from the germline V gene are MNHEY and SMNVEV (reference sequence). The CDR3 is 12 amino acids. V dropped 5 bases and J dropped 10 bases, with 14 bases sitting between them. CDR3 in amino acids: CASSGRTDRAFF. The CDR3 DNA sequence: TGTGCCAGCAGTGGTAGGACAGACAGAGCTTTCTTT.

The chain combines TRBV14 with TRBJ1-4; D is unclear. Germline CDR1 SGHDN, CDR2 FVKESK. The CDR3 length is 19 residues. V was trimmed by 0 bases and J by 0 bases, leaving 17 bases between them. This CDR3 reads CASSQDLSRLYATNEKLFF. The CDR3 DNA reads as TGTGCCAGCAGCCAAGATCTCAGCCGGCTATATGCAACTAATGAAAAACTGTTTTTT. Complete variable domain (other parts from reference TRBV14 and TRBJ1-4): EAGVTQFPSHSVIEKGQTVTLRCDPISGHDNLYWYRRVMGKEIKFLLHFVKESKQDESGMPNNRFLAERTGGTYSTLKVQPAELEDSGVYFCASSQDLSRLYATNEKLFFGSGTQLSVL.

V usage is TRBV19 and J usage is TRBJ2-7; 7 bases match TRBD2. After removal of 6 bases from V and 3 bases from J, the junction contained 5 bases not matched to a gene. This CDR3 is built from 13 residues. CDR1 and CDR2 (germline): LNHDA, SQIVND (reference sequence). The CDR3 DNA reads TGTGCCAGTAGCGGACTAGAGGACTACGAGCAGTACTTC. It is translated as CASSGLEDYEQYF. Complete variable domain (other parts from reference TRBV19 and TRBJ2-7): DGGITQSPKYLFRKEGQNVTLSCEQNLNHDAMYWYRQDPGQGLRLIYYSQIVNDFQKGDIAEGYSVSREKKESFPLTVTSAQKNPTAFYLCASSGLEDYEQYFGPGTRLTVT.

The chain couples TRBV9 to TRBJ2-2; D not resolved. The V and J ends lost 0 bases and 4 bases respectively, with 10 bases between them. Germline CDR1 is SGDLS and CDR2 is YYNGEE. This CDR3 spans 15 amino acids. In nucleotides, the CDR3 is TGTGCCAGCAGCGTAGAGGAGCCGTCCACCGGGGAGCTGTTTTTT. Protein product: CASSVEEPSTGELFF.

V gene TRBV4-3 combines with J gene TRBJ2-3; 8 positions agree with TRBD1. This CDR3 is built from 15 residues. Germline V gives CDR1 LGHNA, CDR2 YSLEER. The V segment lost 4 bases and the J segment 3 bases; nucleotides outside the gene matches: 6. CDR3 bases: TGCGCCAGCAGCCCGGACAGGGTTGGGACAGATACGCAGTATTTT. The encoded protein is CASSPDRVGTDTQYF.

The rearrangement links TRBV28 to TRBJ2-7, with a tentative D call TRBD1 (6 bases). Germline V CDR1 and CDR2: MDHEN, SYDVKM. This CDR3 has 14 amino acids. Between the trimmed V and J ends, which lost 5 bases and 2 bases, there was a span of 13 bases. In nucleotides, the CDR3 is TGTGCCAGCAGTCCTACAGGGTACACCTACGAGCAGTACTTC. This sequence encodes CASSPTGYTYEQYF.

As concerns this clone: Other DNA sequences in this specimen translate into the identical CDR3. This chain connects TRBV4-1 to TRBJ2-3, with unresolved D. V was cut by 1 base and J by 0 bases, with 5 bases left in between. This CDR3 comprises 14 residues. The germline V gene has CDR1 MGHRA and CDR2 YSYEKL. In nucleotides, the CDR3 is TGCGCCAGCAGCCAAGCCGGCAGCACAGATACGCAGTATTTT. Its translation is CASSQAGSTDTQYF.

CDR3 sequence reads: CSVYGTSNTGELFF. CDR3 DNA: TGCAGCGTTTACGGGACTTCGAACACCGGGGAGCTGTTTTTT. The chain uses TRBV29-1 and TRBJ2-2; possible D gene TRBD2, 6 bases. The length of the CDR3 is 14 residues. The germline gives CDR1 SQVTM, CDR2 ANQGSEA. V was clipped by 5 bases and J by 0 bases, with 10 bases between them.

This rearrangement joins TRBV15 to TRBJ2-7; TRBD1 matches 11 bases. The length of the CDR3 is 16 residues. Unmatched junction bases numbered 12, after V lost 5 bases and J lost 6 bases. CDR1 and CDR2 from the germline V gene are LNHNV and YYDKDF (reference sequence). The DNA of the CDR3 is TGTGCCACCAGCCGGGACCGAGGACAGGGGGCCCCCGAGCAGTACTTC. Encoded protein: CATSRDRGQGAPEQYF.

A word on this clone: Different DNA sequences within this sample yield the same CDR3. This chain connects TRBV25-1 to TRBJ2-7; D is unresolved. V was cut by 5 bases and J by 5 bases, with 7 bases left in between. CDR3 length equals 11 residues. From germline, CDR1 is MGHDK and CDR2 SYGVNS. CDR3 region: CASSLGNEQYF. The CDR3 DNA sequence: TGTGCCAGCAGTCTGGGGAACGAGCAGTACTTC.

This chain links TRBV27 with TRBJ2-7, with 14 bases identical to TRBD2. V was clipped by 5 bases and J by 9 bases; unmatched bases: 6. The germline CDR1 and CDR2 sequences are MNHEY and SMNVEV (reference sequence). The CDR3 is 14 amino acids. CDR3 coding DNA: TGTGCCAGCAGTGCCGGGACTAGCGGGAGTGGGCAGTACTTC. Translated: CASSAGTSGSGQYF.

The rearrangement joins TRBV6-5 to TRBJ2-4; D unresolved. V was shortened by 5 bases and J by 8 bases, with 13 bases between the two germline ends. The germline CDR1 and CDR2 sequences are MNHEY and SVGAGI. There are 13 residues in the CDR3. CDR3 amino acids: CASSENRWDIQYF. The CDR3 DNA reads TGTGCCAGCAGTGAGAATAGGTGGGACATTCAGTACTTC.

The rearrangement links TRBV28 to TRBJ2-5; 8 nucleotides match TRBD2. The CDR3 covers 16 residues. Per germline, CDR1 MDHEN and CDR2 SYDVKM. The V and J ends lost 3 bases and 1 base, in that order; junction bases with no gene match: 7. As DNA, the CDR3 is TGTGCCAGCAGTTTCATGGCTAGCGGGCCCCAAGAGACCCAGTACTTC. Translation gives CASSFMASGPQETQYF.

The chain recombines TRBV4-1 with TRBJ1-1; D not certain. V gave up 4 bases and J gave up 0 bases, with 18 bases separating them. Germline-derived CDR1 and CDR2 are MGHRA and YSYEKL. This CDR3 has 17 amino acids. CDR3 loop: CASSPPRGMTMNTEAFF. CDR3 nucleotides: TGCGCCAGCAGCCCACCAAGAGGGATGACGATGAACACTGAAGCTTTCTTT.

The J gene is TRBJ2-7, the V gene TRBV14; perhaps TRBD2 as D (5 bases). Germline lookup yields CDR1 SGHDN and CDR2 FVKESK. The CDR3 runs 15 residues. V was trimmed by 4 bases and J by 1 base, leaving 14 bases between them. As DNA, the CDR3 is TGTGCCAGCAGCCGGGAGCCGTTCCGATCCTACGAGCAGTACTTC. It is translated as CASSREPFRSYEQYF. Combining the CDR3 with reference TRBV14 and TRBJ2-7 gives the whole variable domain EAGVTQFPSHSVIEKGQTVTLRCDPISGHDNLYWYRRVMGKEIKFLLHFVKESKQDESGMPNNRFLAERTGGTYSTLKVQPAELEDSGVYFCASSREPFRSYEQYFGPGTRLTVT.

V gene TRBV10-3 combines with J gene TRBJ1-1; perhaps TRBD1 as D (5 bases). The CDR3 is made up of 15 amino acids. V lost 3 bases and J lost 2, with 13 bases in between. CDR1 and CDR2 (germline): ENHRY, SYGVKD. The CDR3 DNA reads TGTGCCATCAGTGAAGGGGAGGAAGGAAACACTGAAGCTTTCTTT. Amino acids: CAISEGEEGNTEAFF.

The chain joins TRBV7-6 to TRBJ2-1; D gene ambiguous. The CDR3 consists of 14 residues. The V gene lost 7 bases and the J gene lost 3 bases, with 13 bases spanning the gap. In germline, CDR1 is SGHVS, CDR2 FNYEAQ. For the CDR3, the DNA is TGTGCCAGCACCTCCACCCGGAACTACAATGAGCAGTTCTTC. Translation gives CASTSTRNYNEQFF.

The chain combines TRBV18 with TRBJ2-1; possible D gene TRBD1, 6 bases. Germline V gene sequence: CDR1 KGHSH, CDR2 LQKENI. The CDR3 is 14 residues long. V was trimmed by 3 bases and J by 6 bases, leaving 12 bases between them. CDR3 in amino acids: CASSPPQGSNEQFF. The CDR3 nucleotides read TGTGCCAGCTCACCCCCCCAGGGGTCCAATGAGCAGTTCTTC.